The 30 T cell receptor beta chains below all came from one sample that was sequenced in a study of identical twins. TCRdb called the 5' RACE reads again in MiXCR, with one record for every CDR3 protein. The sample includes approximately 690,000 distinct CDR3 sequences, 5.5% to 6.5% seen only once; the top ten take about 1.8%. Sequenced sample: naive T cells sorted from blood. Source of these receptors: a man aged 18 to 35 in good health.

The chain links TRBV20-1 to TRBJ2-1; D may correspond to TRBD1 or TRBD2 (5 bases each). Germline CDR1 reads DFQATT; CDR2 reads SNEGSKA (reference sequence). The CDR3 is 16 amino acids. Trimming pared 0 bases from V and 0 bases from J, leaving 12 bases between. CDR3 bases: TGCAGTGCTAGAGATCTCGGGGCAGACTCCTACAATGAGCAGTTCTTC. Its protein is CSARDLGADSYNEQFF.

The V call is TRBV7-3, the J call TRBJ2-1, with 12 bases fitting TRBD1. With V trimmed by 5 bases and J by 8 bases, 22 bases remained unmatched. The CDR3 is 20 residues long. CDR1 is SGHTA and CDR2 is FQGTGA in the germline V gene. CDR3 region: CASSPFRGQGASTSIDEQFF. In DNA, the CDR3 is TGTGCCAGCAGCCCCTTTAGGGGACAGGGGGCTTCTACTAGTATCGATGAGCAGTTCTTC.

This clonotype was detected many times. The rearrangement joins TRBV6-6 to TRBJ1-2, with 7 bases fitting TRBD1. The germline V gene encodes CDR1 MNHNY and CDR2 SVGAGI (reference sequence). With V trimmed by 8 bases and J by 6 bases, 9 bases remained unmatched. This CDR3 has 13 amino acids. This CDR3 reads CASQTGPGDGYTF. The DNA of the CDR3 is TGTGCCAGCCAGACAGGGCCTGGAGATGGCTACACCTTC.

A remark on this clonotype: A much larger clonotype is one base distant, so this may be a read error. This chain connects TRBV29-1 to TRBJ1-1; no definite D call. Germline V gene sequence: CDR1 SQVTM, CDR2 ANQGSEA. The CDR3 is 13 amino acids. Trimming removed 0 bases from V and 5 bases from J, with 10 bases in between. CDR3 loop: CSVEDGRRTEAFF. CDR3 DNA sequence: TGCAGCGTTGAAGATGGACGGCGGACTGAAGCTTTCTTT.

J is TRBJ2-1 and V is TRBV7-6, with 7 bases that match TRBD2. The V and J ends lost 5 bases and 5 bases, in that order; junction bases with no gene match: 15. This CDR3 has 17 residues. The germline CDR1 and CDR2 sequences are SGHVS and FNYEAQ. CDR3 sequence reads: CASSQRMGGGENNEQFF. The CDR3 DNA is TGTGCCAGCAGCCAGCGAATGGGGGGGGGAGAGAACAATGAGCAGTTCTTC.

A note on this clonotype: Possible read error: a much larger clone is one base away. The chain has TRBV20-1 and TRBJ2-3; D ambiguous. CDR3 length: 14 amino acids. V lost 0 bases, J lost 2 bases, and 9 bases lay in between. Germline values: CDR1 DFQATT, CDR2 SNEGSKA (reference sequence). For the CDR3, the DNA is TGCAGTGCTAGAGATGTAGGGTCCACAGATACGCAGTATTTT. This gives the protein CSARDVGSTDTQYF.

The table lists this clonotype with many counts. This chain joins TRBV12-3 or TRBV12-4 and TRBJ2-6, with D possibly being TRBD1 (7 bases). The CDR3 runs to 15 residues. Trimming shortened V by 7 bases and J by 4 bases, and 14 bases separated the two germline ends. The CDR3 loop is CASNPGGKGANVLTF. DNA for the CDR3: TGTGCCAGCAATCCAGGGGGGAAGGGGGCCAACGTCCTGACTTTC.

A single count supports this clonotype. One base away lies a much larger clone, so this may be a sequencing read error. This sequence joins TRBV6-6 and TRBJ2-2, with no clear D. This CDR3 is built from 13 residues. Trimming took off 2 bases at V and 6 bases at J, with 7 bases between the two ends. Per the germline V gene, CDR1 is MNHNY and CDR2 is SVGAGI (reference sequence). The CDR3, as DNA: TGTGCCAGCAGTTACCCGGCTCCCGGGGAGCTGTTTTTT. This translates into CASSYPAPGELFF.

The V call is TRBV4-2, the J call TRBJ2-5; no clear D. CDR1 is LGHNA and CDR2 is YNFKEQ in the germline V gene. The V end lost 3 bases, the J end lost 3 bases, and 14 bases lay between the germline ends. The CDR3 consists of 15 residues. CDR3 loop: CASSHPNRQEETQYF. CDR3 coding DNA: TGTGCCAGCAGCCACCCAAACCGACAAGAAGAGACCCAGTACTTC.

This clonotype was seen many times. DNA of the CDR3: TGTGCCATCAGTACAGCGGGATTTGGGACAGAGACCCAGTACTTC. Translating it yields CAISTAGFGTETQYF. This chain joins TRBV10-3 and TRBJ2-5, with 7 bases identical to TRBD2. There are 15 residues in the CDR3. Germline V CDR1 and CDR2: ENHRY, SYGVKD. V lost 5 bases and J lost 4; bases outside the gene matches: 10.

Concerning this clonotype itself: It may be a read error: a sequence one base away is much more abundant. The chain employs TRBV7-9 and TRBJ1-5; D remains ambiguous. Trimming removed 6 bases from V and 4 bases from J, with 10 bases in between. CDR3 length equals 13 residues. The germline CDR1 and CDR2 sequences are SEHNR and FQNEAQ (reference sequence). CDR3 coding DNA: TGTGCCAGCAGTTTTGACGGAAATCAGCCCCAGCATTTT. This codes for CASSFDGNQPQHF.

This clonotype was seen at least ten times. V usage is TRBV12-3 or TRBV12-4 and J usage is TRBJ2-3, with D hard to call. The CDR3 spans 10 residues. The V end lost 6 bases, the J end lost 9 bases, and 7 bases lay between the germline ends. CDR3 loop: CASSSLTQYF. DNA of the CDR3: TGTGCCAGCAGCTCGCTGACGCAGTATTTT.

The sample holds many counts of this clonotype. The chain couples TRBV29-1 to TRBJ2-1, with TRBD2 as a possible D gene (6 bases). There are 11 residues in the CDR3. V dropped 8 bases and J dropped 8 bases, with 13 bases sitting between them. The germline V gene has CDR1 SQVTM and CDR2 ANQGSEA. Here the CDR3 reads CSPRTGDEQFF. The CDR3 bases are TGCAGCCCGCGGACGGGGGATGAGCAGTTCTTC.

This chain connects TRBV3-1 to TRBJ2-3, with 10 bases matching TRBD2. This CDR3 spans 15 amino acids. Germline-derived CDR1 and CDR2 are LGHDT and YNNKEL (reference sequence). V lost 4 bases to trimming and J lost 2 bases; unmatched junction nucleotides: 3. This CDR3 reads CASSPSGRATDTQYF. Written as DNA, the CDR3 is TGTGCCAGCAGCCCAAGCGGGAGGGCCACAGATACGCAGTATTTT.

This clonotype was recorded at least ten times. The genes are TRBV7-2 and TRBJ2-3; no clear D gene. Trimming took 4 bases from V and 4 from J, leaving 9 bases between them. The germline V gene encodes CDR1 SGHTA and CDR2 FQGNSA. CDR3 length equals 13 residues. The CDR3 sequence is CASSSVMADTQYF. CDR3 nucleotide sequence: TGTGCCAGCAGCTCCGTAATGGCAGATACGCAGTATTTT.

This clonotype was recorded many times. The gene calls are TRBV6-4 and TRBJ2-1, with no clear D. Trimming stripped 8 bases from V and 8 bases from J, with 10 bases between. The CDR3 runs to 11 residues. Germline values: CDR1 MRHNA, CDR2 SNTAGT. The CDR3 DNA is TGTGCCAGCCTACTGTTGCATGAGCAGTTCTTC. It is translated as CASLLLHEQFF.

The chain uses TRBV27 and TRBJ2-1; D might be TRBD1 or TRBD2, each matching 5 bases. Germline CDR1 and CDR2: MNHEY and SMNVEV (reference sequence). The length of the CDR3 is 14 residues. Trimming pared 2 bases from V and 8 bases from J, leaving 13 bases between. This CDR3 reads CASSLTGTFDEQFF. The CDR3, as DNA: TGTGCCAGCAGTTTAACCGGGACCTTCGATGAGCAGTTCTTC.

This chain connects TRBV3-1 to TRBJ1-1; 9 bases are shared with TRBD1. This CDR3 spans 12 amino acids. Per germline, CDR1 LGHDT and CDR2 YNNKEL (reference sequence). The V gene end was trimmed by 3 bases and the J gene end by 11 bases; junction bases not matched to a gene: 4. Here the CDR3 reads CASSQLGQGAFF. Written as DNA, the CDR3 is TGTGCCAGCAGCCAGTTAGGACAGGGGGCTTTCTTT.

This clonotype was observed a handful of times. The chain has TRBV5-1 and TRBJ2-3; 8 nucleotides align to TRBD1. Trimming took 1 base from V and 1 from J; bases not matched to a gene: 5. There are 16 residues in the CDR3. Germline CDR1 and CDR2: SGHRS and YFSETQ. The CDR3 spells CASSLLLDRGTDTQYF. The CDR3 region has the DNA TGCGCCAGCAGCTTGCTTCTGGACAGGGGCACAGATACGCAGTATTTT.

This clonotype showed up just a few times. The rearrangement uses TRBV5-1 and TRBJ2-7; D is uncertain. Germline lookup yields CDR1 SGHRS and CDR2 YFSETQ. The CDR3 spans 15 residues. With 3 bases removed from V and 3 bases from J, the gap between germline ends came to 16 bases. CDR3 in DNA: TGCGCCAGCAGCTCAGGCATACGCCCCCACTACGAGCAGTACTTC. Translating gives CASSSGIRPHYEQYF.

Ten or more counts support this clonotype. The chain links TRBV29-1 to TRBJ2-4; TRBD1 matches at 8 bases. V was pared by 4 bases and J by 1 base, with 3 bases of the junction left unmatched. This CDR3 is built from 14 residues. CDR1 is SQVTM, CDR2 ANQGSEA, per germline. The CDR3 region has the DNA TGCAGCGTTGGACAGGGGAATGCCAAAAACATTCAGTACTTC. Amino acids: CSVGQGNAKNIQYF. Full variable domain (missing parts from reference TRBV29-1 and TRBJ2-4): SAVISQKPSRDICQRGTSLTIQCQVDSQVTMMFWYRQQPGQSLTLIATANQGSEATYESGFVIDKFPISRPNLTFSTLTVSNMSPEDSSIYLCSVGQGNAKNIQYFGAGTRLSVL.

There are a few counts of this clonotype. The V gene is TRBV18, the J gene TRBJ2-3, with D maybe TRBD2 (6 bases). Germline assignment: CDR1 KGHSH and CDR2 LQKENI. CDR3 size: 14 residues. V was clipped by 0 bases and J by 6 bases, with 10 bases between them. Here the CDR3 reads CASSPPGLGDTQYF. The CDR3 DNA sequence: TGTGCCAGCTCACCACCGGGACTCGGGGATACGCAGTATTTT. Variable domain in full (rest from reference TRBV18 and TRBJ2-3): NAGVMQNPRHLVRRRGQEARLRCSPMKGHSHVYWYRQLPEEGLKFMVYLQKENIIDESGMPKERFSAEFPKEGPSILRIQQVVRGDSAAYFCASSPPGLGDTQYFGPGTRLTVL.

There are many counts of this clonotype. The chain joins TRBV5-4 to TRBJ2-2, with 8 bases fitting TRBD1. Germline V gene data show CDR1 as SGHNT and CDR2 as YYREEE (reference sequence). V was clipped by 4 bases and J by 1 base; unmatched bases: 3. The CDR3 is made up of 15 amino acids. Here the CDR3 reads CASSRGQVNTGELFF. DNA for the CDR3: TGTGCCAGCAGCCGGGGACAGGTGAACACCGGGGAGCTGTTTTTT.

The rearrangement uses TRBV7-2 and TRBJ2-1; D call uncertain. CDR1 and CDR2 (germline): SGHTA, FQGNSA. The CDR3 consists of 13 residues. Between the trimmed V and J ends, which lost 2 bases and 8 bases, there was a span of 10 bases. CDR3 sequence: CASSLFLRDEQFF. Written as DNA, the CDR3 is TGTGCCAGCAGCTTATTTCTCCGGGATGAGCAGTTCTTC.

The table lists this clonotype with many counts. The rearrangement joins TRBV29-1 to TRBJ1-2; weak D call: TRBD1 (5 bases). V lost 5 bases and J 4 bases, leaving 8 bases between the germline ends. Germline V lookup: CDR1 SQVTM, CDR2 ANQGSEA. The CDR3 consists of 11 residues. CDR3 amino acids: CSVQRGYGYTF. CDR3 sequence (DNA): TGCAGCGTTCAGAGGGGCTATGGCTACACCTTC. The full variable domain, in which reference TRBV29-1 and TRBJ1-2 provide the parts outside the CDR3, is SAVISQKPSRDICQRGTSLTIQCQVDSQVTMMFWYRQQPGQSLTLIATANQGSEATYESGFVIDKFPISRPNLTFSTLTVSNMSPEDSSIYLCSVQRGYGYTFGSGTRLTVV.

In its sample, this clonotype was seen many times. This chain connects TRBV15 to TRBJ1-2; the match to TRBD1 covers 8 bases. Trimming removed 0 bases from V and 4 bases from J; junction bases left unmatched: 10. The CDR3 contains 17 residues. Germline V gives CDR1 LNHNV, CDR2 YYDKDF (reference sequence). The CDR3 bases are TGTGCCACCAGCAGAGATGCCCAGGGGGCGCTTACCTATGGCTACACCTTC. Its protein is CATSRDAQGALTYGYTF.

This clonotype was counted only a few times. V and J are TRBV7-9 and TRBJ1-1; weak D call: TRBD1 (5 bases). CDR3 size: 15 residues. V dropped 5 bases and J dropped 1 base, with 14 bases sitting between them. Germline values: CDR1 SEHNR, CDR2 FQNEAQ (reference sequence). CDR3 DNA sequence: TGTGCCAGCAGCCTCGGAGAGGGACGGAACACTGAAGCTTTCTTT. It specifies CASSLGEGRNTEAFF.

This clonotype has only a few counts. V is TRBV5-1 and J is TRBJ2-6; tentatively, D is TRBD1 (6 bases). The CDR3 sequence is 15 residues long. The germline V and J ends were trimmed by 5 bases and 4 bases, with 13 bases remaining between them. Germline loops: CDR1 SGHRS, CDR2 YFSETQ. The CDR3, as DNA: TGCGCCAGCAGTAACACAGGGTCCGGGGCCAACGTCCTGACTTTC. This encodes CASSNTGSGANVLTF.

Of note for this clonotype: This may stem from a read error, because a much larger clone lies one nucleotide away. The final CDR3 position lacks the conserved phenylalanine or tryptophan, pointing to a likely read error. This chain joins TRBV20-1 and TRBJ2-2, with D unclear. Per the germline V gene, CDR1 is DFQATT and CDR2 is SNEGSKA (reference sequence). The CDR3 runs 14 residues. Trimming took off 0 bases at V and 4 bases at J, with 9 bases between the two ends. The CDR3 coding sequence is TGCAGTGCTAGAGATCGCGGCTCCACCGGGGAGCTGTTTTAT. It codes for CSARDRGSTGELFY.

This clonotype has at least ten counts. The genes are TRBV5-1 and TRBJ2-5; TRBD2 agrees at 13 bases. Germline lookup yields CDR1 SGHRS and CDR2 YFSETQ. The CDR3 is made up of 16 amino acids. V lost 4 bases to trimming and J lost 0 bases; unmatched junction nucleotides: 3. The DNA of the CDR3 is TGCGCCAGCAGCCTAGGGACTAGCGGGGACCAAGAGACCCAGTACTTC. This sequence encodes CASSLGTSGDQETQYF.